Below, 29 T cell receptor beta chains from the same sample are listed, as sequenced in a study of early T cells in non-severe SARS-CoV-2 infection. TCRdb re-analysed the 5' RACE reads in MiXCR, keeping a single row per CDR3 protein. Of some 100,000 distinct CDR3 sequences detected, roughly 14% appear once; the ten largest clones hold less than 0.6%. What was sequenced was whole blood. The source of these receptors is an adult who was a healthcare worker with PCR-confirmed SARS-CoV-2 infection or an uninfected control (not recorded which).

This clonotype turned up a few times. The rearrangement uses TRBV3-1 and TRBJ2-1, with D hard to call. Germline V gives CDR1 LGHDT, CDR2 YNNKEL (reference sequence). The germline V and J ends were trimmed by 1 base and 11 bases, with 9 bases remaining between them. The CDR3 is 12 amino acids. In nucleotides, the CDR3 is TGTGCCAGCAGCCAAGTTGAAAAGCAGCAGTTCTTC. This encodes CASSQVEKQQFF.

Written as DNA, the CDR3 is TGTGCCAACATTCCCGTAAGGGTTGATTCACCCCTCCACTTT. Residues: CANIPVRVDSPLHF. The chain links TRBV2 to TRBJ1-6; no clear D. The ends were cut back, 10 bases at V and 8 bases at J, with 18 bases in the middle. The CDR3 has 14 amino acids. Germline-derived CDR1 and CDR2 are SNHLY and FYNNEI.

This chain uses TRBV5-4 with TRBJ2-7; perhaps TRBD1 as D (5 bases). V shed 0 bases and J shed 1 base, with 8 bases lying between them. The germline V gene has CDR1 SGHNT and CDR2 YYREEE (reference sequence). This CDR3 is built from 14 residues. The CDR3 reads CASSLAPGSYEQYV. CDR3 sequence (DNA): TGTGCCAGCAGCTTGGCCCCAGGGTCCTACGAGCAGTACGTC.

This clonotype was detected a few times. This rearrangement joins TRBV9 to TRBJ2-1; 10 bases map to TRBD1. The germline V gene has CDR1 SGDLS and CDR2 YYNGEE. This CDR3 has 16 residues. With 3 bases clipped from V and 6 bases from J, the junction kept 9 bases outside the gene matches. Here the CDR3 reads CASSARTGGGRNEQFF. The CDR3 region has the DNA TGTGCCAGCAGCGCCCGGACAGGGGGGGGTCGCAATGAGCAGTTCTTC. The whole variable domain, filled in from reference TRBV9 and TRBJ2-1, reads DSGVTQTPKHLITATGQRVTLRCSPRSGDLSVYWYQQSLDQGLQFLIQYYNGEERAKGNILERFSAQQFPDLHSELNLSSLELGDSALYFCASSARTGGGRNEQFFGPGTRLTVL.

The chain uses TRBV7-2 and TRBJ2-4; D ambiguous. Trimming shortened V by 3 bases and J by 4 bases, and 10 bases separated the two germline ends. Germline values: CDR1 SGHTA, CDR2 FQGNSA. The length of the CDR3 is 14 residues. The DNA of the CDR3 is TGTGCCAGCAGCTTTTCCGGCACAAAAAACATTCAGTACTTC. This sequence encodes CASSFSGTKNIQYF.

This clonotype was observed a handful of times. This sequence joins TRBV28 and TRBJ1-6; D unclear. Germline CDR1 MDHEN, CDR2 SYDVKM. This CDR3 has 14 amino acids. V was shortened by 7 bases and J by 10 bases, with 17 bases between the two germline ends. This CDR3 reads CASNQMGLRSPLHF. The CDR3 DNA follows: TGTGCCAGCAACCAAATGGGGTTGAGGTCACCCCTCCACTTT.

This clonotype has a handful of counts. The V gene is TRBV29-1, the J gene TRBJ2-5; 7 nucleotides agree with TRBD1. The length of the CDR3 is 14 residues. Germline values: CDR1 SQVTM, CDR2 ANQGSEA. V lost 7 bases and J lost 2; bases outside the gene matches: 10. As DNA, the CDR3 is TGCAGCGGTTCGACAGGGAAGGTACAAGAGACCCAGTACTTC. Its translation is CSGSTGKVQETQYF.

The genes are TRBV18 and TRBJ1-5; TRBD1 aligns across 9 bases. V lost 3 bases and J lost 6; bases outside the gene matches: 6. CDR1 and CDR2 from the germline V gene are KGHSH and LQKENI. This CDR3 has 15 amino acids. In nucleotides, the CDR3 is TGTGCCAGCTCACCTACTACAGGGGGCGTTCAGCCCCAGCATTTT. Its translation: CASSPTTGGVQPQHF.

There are a few counts of this clonotype. The chain carries TRBV6-2 or TRBV6-3 and TRBJ1-5; 9 nucleotides match TRBD1. The CDR3 length is 13 residues. From germline, CDR1 is MNHEY and CDR2 SVGEGT. V was pared by 9 bases and J by 3 bases, with 3 bases of the junction left unmatched. CDR3 region: CASRTGDNQPQHF. The CDR3 bases are TGTGCCAGTCGGACAGGGGACAATCAGCCCCAGCATTTT.

V and J are TRBV7-3 and TRBJ1-1; D gene uncertain. The V and J ends lost 5 bases and 4 bases respectively, with 17 bases between them. The CDR3 sequence is 15 residues long. Germline assignment: CDR1 SGHTA and CDR2 FQGTGA. In nucleotides, the CDR3 is TGTGCCAGCAGCCCGGCGTTCCTCTCGGGCACTGAAGCTTTCTTT. Amino acid sequence: CASSPAFLSGTEAFF.

At least ten counts were recorded for this clonotype. This chain links TRBV5-1 with TRBJ2-5; D might be TRBD1 or TRBD2, each matching 6 bases. This CDR3 contains 16 residues. The V gene's germline CDR1 is SGHRS and CDR2 YFSETQ. The V and J ends lost 4 bases and 5 bases respectively, with 21 bases between them. The CDR3 protein is CASSATPGARRETQYF. The CDR3, as DNA: TGCGCCAGCAGCGCGACCCCGGGGGCTCGAAGGGAGACCCAGTACTTC.

The chain links TRBV6-1 to TRBJ1-5, with TRBD1 matching 10 bases. Germline loops: CDR1 MNHNS, CDR2 SASEGT. The junction had 6 bases not matched to a gene; V was cut back by 4 bases and J by 3 bases. The CDR3 sequence is 16 residues long. DNA for the CDR3: TGTGCCAGCAGTGGGGCCGGGACAGGGGTCAATCAGCCCCAGCATTTT. It codes for CASSGAGTGVNQPQHF.

This clonotype showed up just a few times. This sequence joins TRBV5-1 and TRBJ2-5; 8 nucleotides agree with TRBD1. The CDR3 is 14 amino acids. Germline assignment: CDR1 SGHRS and CDR2 YFSETQ. The V and J ends lost 2 bases and 9 bases, in that order; junction bases with no gene match: 9. The CDR3 loop reads CASSFGQGEGAQYF. Written as DNA, the CDR3 is TGCGCCAGCAGCTTTGGACAGGGTGAAGGGGCCCAGTACTTC.

This chain joins TRBV28 and TRBJ2-1, with TRBD2 matching 8 bases. Trimming took 5 bases from V and 0 from J; bases not matched to a gene: 3. Germline loops: CDR1 MDHEN, CDR2 SYDVKM. CDR3 length: 15 residues. CDR3 nucleotides: TGTGCCAGCAGTATAGCGGGGAGCTCCTACAATGAGCAGTTCTTC. Protein sequence: CASSIAGSSYNEQFF.

This clonotype occurred many times. The gene calls are TRBV6-1 and TRBJ1-4; no firm D call. Per germline, CDR1 MNHNS and CDR2 SASEGT. The CDR3 runs 16 residues. V lost 7 bases, J lost 0 bases, and 15 bases lay in between. CDR3 protein: CASNLDGSATNEKLFF. The CDR3, as DNA: TGTGCCAGCAACTTAGACGGAAGTGCAACTAATGAAAAACTGTTTTTT.

The table lists this clonotype with many counts. The chain recombines TRBV7-2 with TRBJ2-1; D gene uncertain. V was pared by 5 bases and J by 7 bases, with 12 bases between. The CDR3 runs 13 residues. Germline V gene data show CDR1 as SGHTA and CDR2 as FQGNSA. The CDR3 reads CASSPFTGNEQFF. DNA of the CDR3: TGTGCCAGCAGCCCCTTTACGGGTAATGAGCAGTTCTTC.

V is TRBV5-1 and J is TRBJ1-2; the D gene is possibly TRBD1 (6 bases). Germline V CDR1 and CDR2: SGHRS, YFSETQ. V was cut by 0 bases and J by 4 bases, with 13 bases left in between. This CDR3 is 15 amino acids long. The CDR3: CASSLEGGPPYGYTF. For the CDR3, the DNA is TGCGCCAGCAGCTTGGAAGGGGGTCCCCCCTATGGCTACACCTTC.

The chain links TRBV3-1 to TRBJ1-6, with D perhaps matching TRBD1 (6 bases). The CDR3 extends over 14 amino acids. V lost 8 bases and J 7 bases, leaving 15 bases between the germline ends. CDR1 LGHDT and CDR2 YNNKEL come from the germline V gene (reference sequence). CDR3 bases: TGTGCCAGCGGTTGGACAGTCAACAATTCACCCCTCCACTTT. Translating gives CASGWTVNNSPLHF.

The rearrangement uses TRBV6-4 and TRBJ1-2, with TRBD1 as a possible D gene (5 bases). V was pared by 9 bases and J by 5 bases, with 13 bases between. The CDR3 has 12 residues. From germline, CDR1 is MRHNA and CDR2 SNTAGT. For the CDR3, the DNA is TGTGCCAGGACGGGGCCAACGTATGGCTACACCTTC. Protein product: CARTGPTYGYTF.

The gene calls are TRBV19 and TRBJ2-1; the match to TRBD2 covers 8 bases. Germline loops: CDR1 LNHDA, CDR2 SQIVND (reference sequence). This CDR3 region has 14 residues. V was clipped by 8 bases and J by 2 bases; unmatched bases: 5. CDR3 residues: CASSRRGAYNEQFF. The CDR3 DNA sequence: TGTGCCAGTTCTAGGCGGGGGGCCTACAATGAGCAGTTCTTC.

This clonotype has at least ten counts. This chain uses TRBV27 with TRBJ1-3; maybe TRBD1 (5 bases). CDR1 is MNHEY, CDR2 SMNVEV, per germline (reference sequence). The CDR3 is 13 amino acids. Trimming cost V 6 bases and J 7 bases, with 13 bases left between them. The CDR3 here is CASSRDRANTIYF. The CDR3 region has the DNA TGTGCCAGCAGCCGGGACCGAGCGAACACCATATATTTT.

The V and J genes are TRBV10-3 and TRBJ1-4, with no clear D. Looked up from germline, CDR1 is ENHRY and CDR2 is SYGVKD. V was shortened by 11 bases and J by 5 bases, with 15 bases between the two germline ends. The CDR3 has 13 amino acids. This chain's CDR3 is CAVSGGRNEKLFF. The CDR3 nucleotides read TGTGCCGTCTCGGGAGGGAGAAATGAAAAACTGTTTTTT.

This clonotype was recorded a few times. The gene calls are TRBV7-2 and TRBJ2-1, with TRBD2 matching over 7 bases. The CDR3 consists of 16 residues. The V segment lost 4 bases and the J segment 3 bases; nucleotides outside the gene matches: 9. Germline values: CDR1 SGHTA, CDR2 FQGNSA. As DNA, the CDR3 is TGTGCCAGCAGCTCCTTTGGGGGGGGACTCTACAATGAGCAGTTCTTC. The encoded protein is CASSSFGGGLYNEQFF.

This clonotype was detected a few times. V usage is TRBV5-6 and J usage is TRBJ2-7; 9 positions match TRBD2. V shed 4 bases and J 2 bases; nucleotides not matched to a gene: 10. CDR1 SGHDT and CDR2 YYEEEE come from the germline V gene. The CDR3 spans 16 residues. This CDR3 is CASSRALAGATYEQYV. In DNA form, the CDR3 reads TGTGCCAGCAGCAGGGCCTTAGCGGGAGCGACCTACGAGCAGTACGTC.

CDR3 in amino acids: CASGRTDTQYF. The CDR3 nucleotides are TGTGCCAGCGGTCGAACAGATACGCAGTATTTT. The chain recombines TRBV3-1 with TRBJ2-3, with D uncertain. The V gene lost 8 bases and the J gene lost 3 bases, with 6 bases spanning the gap. Germline V lookup: CDR1 LGHDT, CDR2 YNNKEL (reference sequence). This CDR3 spans 11 amino acids.

In this sample, this clonotype turned up many times. The rearrangement uses TRBV24-1 and TRBJ1-1; D is ambiguous. The germline CDR1 and CDR2 sequences are KGHDR and SFDVKD. The CDR3 runs 13 residues. Trimming removed 2 bases from V and 1 base from J, with 4 bases in between. The CDR3 DNA is TGTGCCACCAGTGATTCACGGAACACTGAAGCTTTCTTT. Its translation is CATSDSRNTEAFF.

V gene TRBV5-5 combines with J gene TRBJ1-2; D remains unclear. Trimming removed 2 bases at V and 3 bases at J, with 11 bases between. CDR3 length: 14 residues. Germline V lookup: CDR1 SGHKS, CDR2 YYEKEE (reference sequence). DNA for the CDR3: TGTGCCAGCAGCTTAGTCCCCAGTGACTATGGCTACACCTTC. This translates into CASSLVPSDYGYTF.

This clonotype was seen a few times. This chain joins TRBV18 and TRBJ2-1, with D uncertain. In germline, CDR1 is KGHSH, CDR2 LQKENI. This CDR3 is built from 16 residues. The V and J ends lost 6 bases and 5 bases respectively, with 20 bases between them. Here the CDR3 DNA reads TGTGCCAGCTCTCCCCCCGGCAGTACTTCTAACAATGAGCAGTTCTTC. Translating gives CASSPPGSTSNNEQFF.

The gene calls are TRBV2 and TRBJ1-1; 10 positions agree with TRBD1. The CDR3 contains 19 residues. V gave up 1 base and J gave up 2 bases; unmatched junction bases: 13. Germline CDR1 reads SNHLY; CDR2 reads FYNNEI. CDR3 sequence: CASSEGVGGTGALNTEAFF. For the CDR3, the DNA is TGTGCCAGCAGTGAAGGGGTCGGAGGGACAGGGGCTCTAAACACTGAAGCTTTCTTT.